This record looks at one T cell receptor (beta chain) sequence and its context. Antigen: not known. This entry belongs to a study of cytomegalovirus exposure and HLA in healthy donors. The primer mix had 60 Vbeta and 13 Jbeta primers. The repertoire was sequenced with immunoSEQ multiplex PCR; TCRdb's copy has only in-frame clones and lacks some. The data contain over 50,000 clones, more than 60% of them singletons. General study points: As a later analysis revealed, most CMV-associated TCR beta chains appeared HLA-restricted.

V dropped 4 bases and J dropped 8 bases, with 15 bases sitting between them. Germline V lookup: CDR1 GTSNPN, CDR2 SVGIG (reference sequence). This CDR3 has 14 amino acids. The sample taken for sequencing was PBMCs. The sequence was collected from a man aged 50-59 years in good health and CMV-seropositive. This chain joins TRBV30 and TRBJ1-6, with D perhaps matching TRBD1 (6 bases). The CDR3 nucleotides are TGTGCCTGGAATCAGGGGACCAGGGATTCACCCCTCCACTTT. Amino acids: CAWNQGTRDSPLHF.